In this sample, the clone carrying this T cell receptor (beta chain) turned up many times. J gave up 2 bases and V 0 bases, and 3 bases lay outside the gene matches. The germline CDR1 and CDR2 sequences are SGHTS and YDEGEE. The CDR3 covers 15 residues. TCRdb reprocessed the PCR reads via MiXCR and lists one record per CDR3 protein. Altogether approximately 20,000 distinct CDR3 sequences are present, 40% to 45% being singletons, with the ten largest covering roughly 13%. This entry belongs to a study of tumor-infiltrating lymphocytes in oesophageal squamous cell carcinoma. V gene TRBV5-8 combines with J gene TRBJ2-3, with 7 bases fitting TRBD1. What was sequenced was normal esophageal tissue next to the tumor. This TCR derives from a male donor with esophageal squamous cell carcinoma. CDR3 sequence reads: CASSLGTGVTDTQYF. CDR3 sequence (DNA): TGTGCCAGCAGCTTGGGAACAGGGGTCACAGATACGCAGTATTTT.